The next 32 T cell receptor beta chains were all read from a single sample in a study of blood T cell repertoires in COVID-19. Only in-frame clones appear in the TCRdb table, and some are missing; sequencing was by immunoSEQ multiplex PCR. The sample shows 71,000 or so clones, about 86% of them seen only once. Sequenced sample: peripheral blood. These receptor sequences come from a man in his 70s with acute or convalescent COVID-19.

The chain recombines TRBV5-1 with TRBJ2-2; 10 bases line up with TRBD1. V dropped 9 bases and J dropped 3; count of bases not matched to a gene: 5. This CDR3 is built from 14 residues. CDR1 is SGHRS and CDR2 is YFSETQ in the germline V gene. CDR3 DNA sequence: TGCGCCACTTCGACAGGGGGCGACACCGGGGAGCTGTTTTTT. Its translation is CATSTGGDTGELFF. Looking up the rest from reference TRBV5-1 and TRBJ2-2 gives the full variable domain: KAGVTQTPRYLIKTRGQQVTLSCSPISGHRSVSWYQQTPGQGLQFLFEYFSETQRNKGNFPGRFSGRQFSNSRSEMNVSTLELGDSALYLCATSTGGDTGELFFGEGSRLTVL.

The CDR3 loop reads CASKGQGTGNTIYF. CDR3 bases: TGTGCCAGCAAAGGACAGGGGACAGGAAACACCATATATTTT. The rearrangement links TRBV6-6 to TRBJ1-3; 9 bases are shared with TRBD1. J gave up 4 bases and V 7 bases, and 5 bases lay outside the gene matches. The V gene's germline CDR1 is MNHNY and CDR2 SVGAGI (reference sequence). The CDR3 consists of 14 residues.

This clone came up once. J is TRBJ1-1 and V is TRBV5-1; TRBD1 aligns across 7 bases. CDR1 is SGHRS and CDR2 is YFSETQ in the germline V gene. CDR3 length equals 12 residues. Trimming took 4 bases from V and 6 from J; bases not matched to a gene: 3. The CDR3 coding sequence is TGCGCCAGCAGCCCGACAGGGTCTGAAGCTTTCTTT. Its translation: CASSPTGSEAFF.

The chain combines TRBV6-5 with TRBJ1-2; no clear D. Trimming removed 5 bases from V and 0 bases from J, with 10 bases in between. The CDR3 totals 14 residues. Germline-derived CDR1 and CDR2 are MNHEY and SVGAGI. The CDR3: CASSQHPSNYGYTF. As DNA, the CDR3 is TGTGCCAGCAGTCAACACCCATCTAACTATGGCTACACCTTC.

V usage is TRBV28 and J usage is TRBJ1-1; D uncertain. The CDR3 sequence is 13 residues long. The germline V gene has CDR1 MDHEN and CDR2 SYDVKM. V lost 6 bases, J lost 3 bases, and 11 bases lay in between. Here the CDR3 DNA reads TGTGCCAGCAGGGGAGCCGGGGACACTGAAGCTTTCTTT. This sequence encodes CASRGAGDTEAFF.

The genes are TRBV5-6 and TRBJ2-7; D ambiguous. The V and J ends lost 0 bases and 4 bases respectively, with 8 bases between them. Germline V gives CDR1 SGHDT, CDR2 YYEEEE. The CDR3 is made up of 13 amino acids. CDR3 residues: CASSLVLTYEQYF. Written as DNA, the CDR3 is TGTGCCAGCAGCTTGGTCCTAACGTACGAGCAGTACTTC.

In its sample, this clone was seen a few times. The V call is TRBV19, the J call TRBJ1-1, with 11 bases lining up with TRBD1. Germline V lookup: CDR1 LNHDA, CDR2 SQIVND (reference sequence). The junction had 13 bases not matched to a gene; V was cut back by 6 bases and J by 7 bases. The CDR3 runs 16 residues. The CDR3 here is CASSFGQGANSGEAFF. For the CDR3, the DNA is TGTGCCAGTAGCTTTGGACAGGGGGCAAACTCAGGTGAAGCTTTCTTT.

This clone was observed once. The chain employs TRBV6-6 and TRBJ1-6; TRBD1 matches at 8 bases. This CDR3 has 14 residues. V dropped 2 bases and J dropped 8; count of bases not matched to a gene: 2. CDR1 is MNHNY and CDR2 is SVGAGI in the germline V gene (reference sequence). CDR3 amino acids: CASSYGTGDSPLHF. The CDR3 DNA follows: TGTGCCAGCAGTTACGGGACAGGTGATTCACCCCTCCACTTT.

The chain has TRBV10-1 and TRBJ2-3; 8 nucleotides match TRBD2. The CDR3 length is 14 residues. The trim removed 2 bases at V and 3 bases at J, leaving 1 base unmatched. From germline, CDR1 is WNHNN and CDR2 SYGVQD (reference sequence). CDR3 nucleotides: TGCGCCAGCAGTGAGAGCGGGAGAACAGATACGCAGTATTTT. It translates to CASSESGRTDTQYF.

The chain combines TRBV3-1 (or the pseudogene TRBV3-2) with TRBJ2-7; D is unresolved. V was pared by 4 bases and J by 5 bases, with 12 bases between. CDR1 is LGHDT and CDR2 is YNNKEL in the germline V gene (reference sequence). The CDR3 is made up of 13 amino acids. The DNA for the CDR3 is TGTGCCAGCAGCCTCCGGAGTGCCAACGAGCAGTACTTC. Translated, it gives CASSLRSANEQYF.

This chain links TRBV5-1 with TRBJ2-2, with 7 bases that match TRBD1. J gave up 2 bases and V 0 bases, and 7 bases lay outside the gene matches. Germline values: CDR1 SGHRS, CDR2 YFSETQ. This CDR3 is 17 amino acids long. DNA of the CDR3: TGCGCCAGCAGCTTGGAGGGGGCGCGGGTCAACACCGGGGAGCTGTTTTTT. Protein: CASSLEGARVNTGELFF. Full variable domain (outside the CDR3, taken from reference TRBV5-1 and TRBJ2-2): KAGVTQTPRYLIKTRGQQVTLSCSPISGHRSVSWYQQTPGQGLQFLFEYFSETQRNKGNFPGRFSGRQFSNSRSEMNVSTLELGDSALYLCASSLEGARVNTGELFFGEGSRLTVL.

The chain has TRBV5-6 and TRBJ2-3; D may be TRBD1 (5 bases). The CDR3 loop spans 13 amino acids. The V end lost 2 bases, the J end lost 1 base, and 5 bases lay between the germline ends. Germline values: CDR1 SGHDT, CDR2 YYEEEE. Here the CDR3 DNA reads TGTGCCAGCAGCTTAGGGGGCACAGATACGCAGTATTTT. Translated: CASSLGGTDTQYF. The full variable domain, with the rest looked up from reference TRBV5-6 and TRBJ2-3, is DAGVTQSPTHLIKTRGQQVTLRCSPKSGHDTVSWYQQALGQGPQFIFQYYEEEERQRGNFPDRFSGHQFPNYSSELNVNALLLGDSALYLCASSLGGTDTQYFGPGTRLTVL.

The chain uses TRBV18 and TRBJ2-7; 7 bases map to TRBD1. J gave up 5 bases and V 3 bases, and 4 bases lay outside the gene matches. The CDR3 is made up of 13 amino acids. Germline CDR1 reads KGHSH; CDR2 reads LQKENI. The CDR3, as DNA: TGTGCCAGCTCACCCTCGACAGGGCACGAGCAGTACTTC. It is translated as CASSPSTGHEQYF.

This rearrangement joins TRBV11-2 to TRBJ2-2; tentatively, D is TRBD1 (6 bases). V gave up 3 bases and J gave up 4 bases, with 12 bases separating them. The germline V gene encodes CDR1 SGHAT and CDR2 FQNNGV. The CDR3 contains 15 residues. The CDR3, as DNA: TGTGCCAGCAGCTTTCGACAGGTCCTCACCGGGGAGCTGTTTTTT. Protein: CASSFRQVLTGELFF.

The V gene is TRBV28, the J gene TRBJ1-6; the match to TRBD1 covers 7 bases. CDR1 and CDR2 from the germline V gene are MDHEN and SYDVKM. The CDR3 covers 16 residues. The junction had 11 bases not matched to a gene; V was cut back by 6 bases and J by 6 bases. The CDR3 here is CASRPSTGQTNSPLHF. Here the CDR3 DNA reads TGTGCCAGCAGGCCTTCCACGGGACAGACTAATTCACCCCTCCACTTT.

The rearrangement joins TRBV4-1 to TRBJ2-7; 15 bases line up with TRBD2. The J segment lost 2 bases and the V segment lost 9 bases, leaving 14 bases of the junction unmatched. This CDR3 region has 18 residues. Per the germline V gene, CDR1 is MGHRA and CDR2 is YSYEKL. The CDR3 DNA is TGCGCCAGTGCAGCGATTTCCGGGACTAGCGGGAGGCCCTACGAGCAGTACTTC. Protein: CASAAISGTSGRPYEQYF.

This sequence joins TRBV9 and TRBJ1-2, with D perhaps TRBD1 (6 bases). The V end was cut by 4 bases, the J end by 3 bases, with 16 bases between. The germline gives CDR1 SGDLS, CDR2 YYNGEE. The CDR3 has 15 residues. The CDR3 sequence: CASSPGHSVDYGYTF. As DNA, the CDR3 is TGTGCCAGCAGCCCGGGACACTCCGTTGACTATGGCTACACCTTC.

This chain joins TRBV18 and TRBJ2-7, with 8 bases aligning to TRBD1. Germline V gene sequence: CDR1 KGHSH, CDR2 LQKENI. The V and J ends lost 3 bases and 0 bases, in that order; junction bases with no gene match: 1. This CDR3 has 14 amino acids. DNA for the CDR3: TGTGCCAGCTCACCGACAGGGGACTCCTACGAGCAGTACTTC. As protein: CASSPTGDSYEQYF.

This chain uses TRBV13 with TRBJ2-7, with 7 bases aligning to TRBD2. The CDR3 extends over 15 amino acids. The V and J ends lost 2 bases and 7 bases, in that order; junction bases with no gene match: 11. Germline V gene sequence: CDR1 PRHDT, CDR2 FYEKMQ (reference sequence). This CDR3 reads CASSLMAGVSGEQYF. The DNA for the CDR3 is TGTGCCAGCAGCTTAATGGCGGGAGTATCTGGTGAGCAGTACTTC.

There are many counts of this clone. This rearrangement joins TRBV4-1 to TRBJ2-7; 10 positions agree with TRBD2. The CDR3 extends over 15 amino acids. V was pared by 2 bases and J by 7 bases, with 8 bases of the junction left unmatched. Germline V gene lookup returns CDR1 MGHRA and CDR2 YSYEKL. This chain's CDR3 is CASSQSLAGAREQYF. For the CDR3, the DNA is TGCGCCAGCAGCCAATCCCTAGCGGGAGCGCGAGAGCAGTACTTC.

The V call is TRBV19, the J call TRBJ2-1, with a possible D match to TRBD2 (6 bases). Germline values: CDR1 LNHDA, CDR2 SQIVND (reference sequence). Trimming removed 2 bases from V and 9 bases from J, with 17 bases in between. The CDR3 extends over 15 amino acids. CDR3: CASSILRTTAGEQFF. The CDR3 DNA reads as TGTGCCAGTAGTATACTCCGGACTACCGCGGGTGAGCAGTTCTTC. The variable domain in full, completed from reference TRBV19 and TRBJ2-1, reads DGGITQSPKYLFRKEGQNVTLSCEQNLNHDAMYWYRQDPGQGLRLIYYSQIVNDFQKGDIAEGYSVSREKKESFPLTVTSAQKNPTAFYLCASSILRTTAGEQFFGPGTRLTVL.

This sequence joins TRBV5-1 and TRBJ1-2; no reliable D call. V was trimmed by 0 bases and J by 2 bases, leaving 11 bases between them. This CDR3 region has 15 residues. Germline V gene lookup returns CDR1 SGHRS and CDR2 YFSETQ. The chain's CDR3 is CASSLDPESNYGYTF. The CDR3 DNA follows: TGCGCCAGCAGCTTGGATCCAGAATCCAACTATGGCTACACCTTC. Using reference TRBV5-1 and TRBJ1-2 for the parts outside the CDR3, the full variable domain is KAGVTQTPRYLIKTRGQQVTLSCSPISGHRSVSWYQQTPGQGLQFLFEYFSETQRNKGNFPGRFSGRQFSNSRSEMNVSTLELGDSALYLCASSLDPESNYGYTFGSGTRLTVV.

The chain combines TRBV2 with TRBJ1-3; D gene unclear. The CDR3 loop spans 14 amino acids. V lost 9 bases, J lost 0 bases, and 12 bases lay in between. Germline V gene data show CDR1 as SNHLY and CDR2 as FYNNEI. The CDR3 here is CASALYPSGNTIYF. Written as DNA, the CDR3 is TGTGCCAGTGCACTCTACCCCTCTGGAAACACCATATATTTT.

V usage is TRBV5-1 and J usage is TRBJ2-1; 7 nucleotides line up with TRBD2. The CDR3 extends over 15 amino acids. Germline trimming cut 4 bases from V and 1 base from J; bases unmatched to any gene: 5. Germline loops: CDR1 SGHRS, CDR2 YFSETQ. DNA of the CDR3: TGCGCCAGCAGCAGCGGGACTCAGTCCTACAATGAGCAGTTCTTC. This sequence encodes CASSSGTQSYNEQFF.

This clone was seen a handful of times. This chain uses TRBV6-5 with TRBJ2-7; 9 bases are a match to TRBD1. This CDR3 spans 15 amino acids. The J segment lost 0 bases and the V segment lost 2 bases, leaving 2 bases of the junction unmatched. Germline CDR1 reads MNHEY; CDR2 reads SVGAGI. Here the CDR3 reads CASSYDRGVSYEQYF. CDR3 nucleotides: TGTGCCAGCAGTTACGACAGGGGGGTCTCCTACGAGCAGTACTTC.

The rearrangement joins TRBV14 to TRBJ2-1; no clear D gene. Germline loops: CDR1 SGHDN, CDR2 FVKESK. This CDR3 contains 15 residues. V lost 4 bases and J 6 bases, leaving 16 bases between the germline ends. CDR3 sequence reads: CASSLKAQVLNEQFF. In nucleotides, the CDR3 is TGTGCCAGCAGCCTAAAGGCCCAGGTACTCAATGAGCAGTTCTTC.

The V gene is TRBV7-8, the J gene TRBJ2-6; the D gene is possibly TRBD2 (5 bases). The CDR3 length is 15 residues. The V end lost 1 base, the J end lost 2 bases, and 6 bases lay between the germline ends. The germline V gene encodes CDR1 SGHVS and CDR2 FQNEAQ. CDR3 loop: CASSLVGAGANVLTF. CDR3 DNA: TGTGCCAGCAGCTTAGTGGGAGCTGGGGCCAACGTCCTGACTTTC.

The rearrangement joins TRBV19 to TRBJ1-2; D is perhaps TRBD1 (6 bases). Trimming removed 1 base at V and 3 bases at J, with 12 bases between. Germline CDR1 is LNHDA and CDR2 is SQIVND (reference sequence). This CDR3 has 15 amino acids. In nucleotides, the CDR3 is TGTGCCAGTAGTATAGCTGCAGGGGCGGACTATGGCTACACCTTC. It specifies CASSIAAGADYGYTF.

The genes are TRBV2 and TRBJ2-3; 13 bases map to TRBD2. The trim removed 6 bases at V and 4 bases at J, leaving 4 bases unmatched. The CDR3 runs to 15 residues. The germline CDR1 and CDR2 sequences are SNHLY and FYNNEI. The CDR3 DNA sequence: TGTGCCAGCAGCCGGACTAGCGGGAGTGCAGATACGCAGTATTTT. Protein product: CASSRTSGSADTQYF.

V usage is TRBV11-2 and J usage is TRBJ2-1, with D possibly matching TRBD2 (6 bases). The germline V gene has CDR1 SGHAT and CDR2 FQNNGV. The CDR3 is made up of 15 amino acids. The V end lost 3 bases, the J end lost 16 bases, and 25 bases lay between the germline ends. CDR3 sequence: CASSLEGASPRSTFF. The CDR3 DNA follows: TGTGCCAGCAGCTTGGAGGGAGCTTCCCCACGGAGCACCTTCTTC.

This clone was seen only once. The chain joins TRBV7-3 to TRBJ2-1, with 8 bases that match TRBD2. This CDR3 is built from 16 residues. Germline V gene sequence: CDR1 SGHTA, CDR2 FQGTGA. The J segment lost 2 bases and the V segment lost 0 bases, leaving 3 bases of the junction unmatched. The CDR3 DNA reads as TGTGCCAGCAGCTTAACGGCGGGAGGAACCTACAATGAGCAGTTCTTC. It specifies CASSLTAGGTYNEQFF.

The V and J genes are TRBV5-4 and TRBJ2-1; a weak D match, TRBD2 (7 bases). Trimming left V 4 bases short and J 8 bases short, with 22 bases between. CDR1 and CDR2 from the germline V gene are SGHNT and YYREEE (reference sequence). The CDR3 sequence is 16 residues long. CDR3 loop: CASSPGGGGGLDEQFF. In DNA form, the CDR3 reads TGTGCCAGCAGCCCCGGGGGAGGGGGTGGTCTGGATGAGCAGTTCTTC.